This T cell receptor beta chain was documented in a study of blood T cell repertoires in COVID-19. Study-level background: The study drew acute and convalescent COVID-19 samples from the United States, Italy and Spain. Sample material is recorded as cDNA or gDNA derived from T cells, B-cell-depleted T cells, or PBMCs.

Authors' processing steps: Amplification from reference gene primers served as the basis for estimated nucleated cell counts. Sequenced by immunoSEQ multiplex PCR; TCRdb stores in-frame clones only, minus some. The V and J calls and clone size were taken over from that table, and D and trimming were inferred from the DNA. The sample contains roughly 100,000 clones, 70% to 90% of which appear only once. V gave up 3 bases and J gave up 5 bases; unmatched junction bases: 6. The CDR3 runs to 14 residues. From germline, CDR1 is GTSNPN and CDR2 SVGIG (reference sequence). The sequence was collected from a woman in her sixties or seventies with acute or convalescent COVID-19. The V call is TRBV30, the J call TRBJ1-1; 10 nucleotides line up with TRBD1. Specimen: peripheral blood. CDR3 sequence (DNA): TGTGCCTGGAGACGGACAGGGGGGAGGACTGAAGCTTTCTTT. Amino acids: CAWRRTGGRTEAFF.